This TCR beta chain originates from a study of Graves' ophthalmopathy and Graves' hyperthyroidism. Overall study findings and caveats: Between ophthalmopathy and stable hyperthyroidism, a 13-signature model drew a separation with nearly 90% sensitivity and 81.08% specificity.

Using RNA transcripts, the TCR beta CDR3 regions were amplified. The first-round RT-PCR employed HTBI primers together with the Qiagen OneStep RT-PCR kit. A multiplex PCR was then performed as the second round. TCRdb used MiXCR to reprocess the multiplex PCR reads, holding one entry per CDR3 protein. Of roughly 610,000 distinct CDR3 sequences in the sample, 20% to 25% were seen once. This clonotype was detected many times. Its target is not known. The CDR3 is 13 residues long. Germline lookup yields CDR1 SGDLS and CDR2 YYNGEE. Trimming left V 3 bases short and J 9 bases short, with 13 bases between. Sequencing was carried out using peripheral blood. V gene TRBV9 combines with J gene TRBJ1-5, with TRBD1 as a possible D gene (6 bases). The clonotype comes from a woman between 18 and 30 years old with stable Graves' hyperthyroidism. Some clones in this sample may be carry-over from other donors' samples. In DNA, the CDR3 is TGTGCCAGCAGCGCAGGGACACGGGGGCCCCAGCATTTT. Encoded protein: CASSAGTRGPQHF.